Each of the 25 T cell receptor beta chains below was sequenced from the same sample in a study of cytomegalovirus exposure and HLA in healthy donors. Primers: 60 Vbeta forward and 13 Jbeta reverse. Assay used: immunoSEQ multiplex PCR; TCRdb lists only in-frame clones, some missing. The sample contains 110,000 or so clones, nearly 85% of which appear only once. Input material: PBMCs. These receptors were obtained from a young man in good health and CMV-seronegative.

The CDR3 sequence is CASSLIDGQFYEQFF. The CDR3 coding sequence is TGTGCCAGCAGCTTAATAGATGGACAGTTCTATGAGCAGTTCTTC. The V gene is TRBV7-3, the J gene TRBJ2-1; D is perhaps TRBD1 (6 bases). The CDR3 totals 15 residues. Looked up from germline, CDR1 is SGHTA and CDR2 is FQGTGA. Trimming left V 1 base short and J 8 bases short, with 15 bases between.

The chain has TRBV7-8 and TRBJ1-1; 10 nucleotides align to TRBD1. This CDR3 has 16 amino acids. The germline V gene encodes CDR1 SGHVS and CDR2 FQNEAQ. V gave up 5 bases and J gave up 5 bases; unmatched junction bases: 11. CDR3 loop: CASSLRVGQGETEAFF. The DNA for the CDR3 is TGTGCCAGCAGCCTACGGGTAGGACAGGGGGAAACTGAAGCTTTCTTT.

Only a few counts were recorded for this clone. The chain is built from TRBV6-5 and TRBJ1-3; tentative D call: TRBD1 (6 bases). Germline loops: CDR1 MNHEY, CDR2 SVGAGI. The V gene lost 5 bases and the J gene lost 0 bases, with 8 bases spanning the gap. The CDR3 is 14 residues long. The CDR3 DNA reads as TGTGCCAGCAGTCGGACAGACTCTGGAAACACCATATATTTT. Encoded protein: CASSRTDSGNTIYF.

The chain combines TRBV25-1 with TRBJ2-1, with D hard to call. The germline gives CDR1 MGHDK, CDR2 SYGVNS. The CDR3 runs to 13 residues. V shed 6 bases and J shed 0 bases, with 6 bases lying between them. In nucleotides, the CDR3 is TGTGCCAGCAGACCCAGCTCCTACAATGAGCAGTTCTTC. Translating it yields CASRPSSYNEQFF. Full variable domain (remainder filled in from reference TRBV25-1 and TRBJ2-1): EADIYQTPRYLVIGTGKKITLECSQTMGHDKMYWYQQDPGMELHLIHYSYGVNSTEKGDLSSESTVSRIRTEHFPLTLESARPSHTSQYLCASRPSSYNEQFFGPGTRLTVL.

The rearrangement uses TRBV7-9 and TRBJ1-4; TRBD1 might be the D (5 bases). Germline V gene sequence: CDR1 SEHNR, CDR2 FQNEAQ (reference sequence). The V gene lost 5 bases and the J gene lost 8 bases, with 21 bases spanning the gap. The length of the CDR3 is 16 residues. The CDR3 coding sequence is TGTGCCAGCAGCCAGCCGGGGGGGGTGAGATTGGAAAAACTGTTTTTT. Translating it yields CASSQPGGVRLEKLFF.

This clone is a singleton in its sample. V gene TRBV6-7 combines with J gene TRBJ2-4; D might be TRBD1 (6 bases). TRBV6-7 is assigned to the ORF class and has an uncertain function. V lost 2 bases and J lost 10, with 24 bases in between. This CDR3 comprises 17 residues. Here the CDR3 reads CASSYPPTGAAKRIQYF. Here the CDR3 DNA reads TGTGCCAGCAGTTACCCTCCGACAGGTGCCGCTAAAAGGATTCAGTACTTC.

The rearrangement uses TRBV29-1 and TRBJ2-7; D remains ambiguous. Trimming removed 6 bases at V and 6 bases at J, with 18 bases between. The CDR3 runs to 13 residues. Germline loops: CDR1 SQVTM, CDR2 ANQGSEA. The CDR3: CSVVTAYPGEQYF. The CDR3 DNA reads as TGCAGCGTGGTGACTGCCTATCCGGGCGAGCAGTACTTC.

This clone was seen once. The V call is TRBV4-3, the J call TRBJ2-5, with D tentatively TRBD2 (6 bases). V was pared by 1 base and J by 7 bases, with 16 bases between. Germline V gene sequence: CDR1 LGHNA, CDR2 YSLEER. This CDR3 spans 15 amino acids. The CDR3 loop is CASSQARRTGGTQYF. The CDR3 region has the DNA TGCGCCAGCAGCCAAGCCCGACGCACCGGGGGGACCCAGTACTTC.

The rearrangement joins TRBV7-2 to TRBJ1-1; D is undetermined. Germline lookup yields CDR1 SGHTA and CDR2 FQGNSA. The V gene lost 1 base and the J gene lost 10 bases, with 10 bases spanning the gap. This CDR3 is 12 amino acids long. CDR3 nucleotide sequence: TGTGCCAGCAGCTTAGAGCGGAGTCGAGCTTTCTTT. Amino acid sequence: CASSLERSRAFF.

With respect to this clone: Since the CDR3 does not end with the conserved phenylalanine or tryptophan, this likely comes from a read error. The gene calls are TRBV15 and TRBJ1-1; no reliable D call. V dropped 4 bases and J dropped 1 base, with 10 bases sitting between them. CDR3 length: 14 amino acids. Germline lookup yields CDR1 LNHNV and CDR2 YYDKDF (reference sequence). The CDR3 spells CATSKESANTEAFY. The DNA of the CDR3 is TGTGCCACCAGCAAAGAGAGCGCGAACACTGAAGCTTTCTAT.

The J gene is TRBJ2-1, the V gene TRBV9; D perhaps matches TRBD1 (6 bases). V was shortened by 4 bases and J by 5 bases, with 10 bases between the two germline ends. The germline CDR1 and CDR2 sequences are SGDLS and YYNGEE. This CDR3 region has 13 residues. The CDR3 DNA sequence: TGTGCCAGCAGCCCTGGGGGCCACAATGAGCAGTTCTTC. It is translated as CASSPGGHNEQFF.

This rearrangement joins TRBV18 to TRBJ1-1, with TRBD1 as a possible D gene (6 bases). The CDR3 sequence is 13 residues long. The germline V gene encodes CDR1 KGHSH and CDR2 LQKENI. The V end lost 6 bases, the J end lost 0 bases, and 8 bases lay between the germline ends. This chain's CDR3 is CASSDSMNTEAFF. CDR3 DNA sequence: TGTGCCAGCTCGGACAGTATGAACACTGAAGCTTTCTTT.

The chain couples TRBV27 to TRBJ2-1; 10 bases agree with TRBD2. V lost 5 bases and J lost 9; bases outside the gene matches: 16. The CDR3 spans 17 residues. CDR1 is MNHEY and CDR2 is SMNVEV in the germline V gene (reference sequence). CDR3 coding DNA: TGTGCCAGCAGTCCCTCTAGGAAAGCGGGAGGGCCTAGTGAGCAGTTCTTC. It specifies CASSPSRKAGGPSEQFF.

The chain links TRBV4-3 to TRBJ2-1, with D unresolved. The CDR3 spans 14 residues. Germline V gives CDR1 LGHNA, CDR2 YSLEER. V shed 0 bases and J shed 8 bases, with 11 bases lying between them. CDR3 DNA: TGCGCCAGCAGCCAAGATGCCTTCACGGATGAGCAGTTCTTC. This gives the protein CASSQDAFTDEQFF.

V usage is TRBV11-2 and J usage is TRBJ2-7; 8 bases line up with TRBD1. V gave up 1 base and J gave up 3 bases; unmatched junction bases: 11. Germline loops: CDR1 SGHAT, CDR2 FQNNGV. This CDR3 comprises 17 residues. DNA of the CDR3: TGTGCCAGCAGCTTAGGTATTCGTCCGGACAGGGTCTACGAGCAGTACTTC. Translating gives CASSLGIRPDRVYEQYF.

The V call is TRBV7-9, the J call TRBJ2-2; TRBD2 agrees at 10 bases. CDR3 length: 16 residues. Germline trimming cut 8 bases from V and 3 bases from J; bases unmatched to any gene: 9. Germline-derived CDR1 and CDR2 are SEHNR and FQNEAQ (reference sequence). In nucleotides, the CDR3 is TGTGCCAGCCCCGAAAGCGGGAGGGCGGACACCGGGGAGCTGTTTTTT. This translates into CASPESGRADTGELFF.

CDR3 protein: CASSLGGNVNQPQHF. CDR3 DNA sequence: TGTGCCAGCAGCTTAGGCGGGAATGTCAATCAGCCCCAGCATTTT. The chain carries TRBV7-9 and TRBJ1-5, with D unresolved. This CDR3 has 15 amino acids. The germline V gene has CDR1 SEHNR and CDR2 FQNEAQ (reference sequence). V was clipped by 1 base and J by 3 bases, with 10 bases between them.

The sample holds a few counts of this clone. The chain combines TRBV6-1 with TRBJ1-5, with 9 bases aligning to TRBD1. This CDR3 comprises 14 residues. The V gene's germline CDR1 is MNHNS and CDR2 SASEGT. V was clipped by 2 bases and J by 7 bases; unmatched bases: 3. The CDR3 here is CASSETGGGQPQHF. In DNA form, the CDR3 reads TGTGCCAGCAGTGAAACAGGGGGCGGGCAGCCCCAGCATTTT.

The chain joins TRBV6-1 to TRBJ2-7; D might be TRBD2 (5 bases). This CDR3 has 15 amino acids. Trimming removed 0 bases at V and 5 bases at J, with 14 bases between. Germline V gene lookup returns CDR1 MNHNS and CDR2 SASEGT. The CDR3 reads CASSEASFARDEQYF. The CDR3 DNA reads TGTGCCAGCAGTGAAGCTTCATTCGCGCGGGACGAGCAGTACTTC.

The chain is built from TRBV6-5 and TRBJ2-7; maybe TRBD2 (6 bases). The CDR3 length is 16 residues. The V and J ends lost 0 bases and 0 bases respectively, with 12 bases between them. CDR1 and CDR2 from the germline V gene are MNHEY and SVGAGI. The CDR3: CASSYSGLSSSYEQYF. CDR3 nucleotide sequence: TGTGCCAGCAGTTACTCCGGACTATCAAGCTCCTACGAGCAGTACTTC.

J is TRBJ2-7 and V is TRBV11-2; 7 bases match TRBD1. The V and J ends lost 4 bases and 6 bases, in that order; junction bases with no gene match: 6. CDR1 SGHAT and CDR2 FQNNGV come from the germline V gene. The CDR3 sequence is 13 residues long. The CDR3 reads CASSSNRGSEQYF. CDR3 in DNA: TGTGCCAGCAGCTCGAACAGGGGTAGCGAGCAGTACTTC.

The gene calls are TRBV19 and TRBJ2-1, with TRBD2 matching over 10 bases. The CDR3 is 15 amino acids. Germline CDR1 reads LNHDA; CDR2 reads SQIVND (reference sequence). V lost 5 bases to trimming and J lost 2 bases; unmatched junction nucleotides: 3. The CDR3 sequence: CASSWLAGAYNEQFF. The CDR3 DNA is TGTGCCAGTAGTTGGCTAGCGGGAGCCTACAATGAGCAGTTCTTC. The full variable domain, in which reference TRBV19 and TRBJ2-1 provide the parts outside the CDR3, is DGGITQSPKYLFRKEGQNVTLSCEQNLNHDAMYWYRQDPGQGLRLIYYSQIVNDFQKGDIAEGYSVSREKKESFPLTVTSAQKNPTAFYLCASSWLAGAYNEQFFGPGTRLTVL.

The chain has TRBV30 and TRBJ2-2; TRBD2 is a possible D gene (6 bases). CDR1 is GTSNPN and CDR2 is SVGIG in the germline V gene (reference sequence). This CDR3 has 16 amino acids. Trimming took off 5 bases at V and 2 bases at J, with 18 bases between the two ends. The CDR3 reads CAWARIPGLNTGELFF. CDR3 DNA: TGTGCCTGGGCGCGGATTCCGGGACTTAACACCGGGGAGCTGTTTTTT.

In its sample, this clone was seen once. The chain recombines TRBV10-3 with TRBJ1-6; possible D gene TRBD1, 6 bases. The V gene's germline CDR1 is ENHRY and CDR2 SYGVKD. There are 13 residues in the CDR3. V was cut by 6 bases and J by 6 bases, with 9 bases left in between. In nucleotides, the CDR3 is TGTGCCATCAGGGACAGTCGTAATTCACCCCTCCACTTT. It encodes CAIRDSRNSPLHF.

This clone was picked up one time. The V gene is TRBV7-2, the J gene TRBJ2-2, with TRBD2 identical over 13 bases. CDR1 is SGHTA, CDR2 FQGNSA, per germline. The trim removed 4 bases at V and 8 bases at J, leaving 7 bases unmatched. This CDR3 has 16 amino acids. The DNA of the CDR3 is TGTGCCAGCAGCTACCTCGGACTAGCGGGAGATGGGGAGCTGTTTTTT. Its translation is CASSYLGLAGDGELFF.